Presented here are 2 T cell receptor beta chains from one specimen sequenced in a study of T cells in Graves' hyperthyroidism and ophthalmopathy. Amplification yielded TCR beta CDR3 regions, with RNA transcripts as the source. The HTBI primer set drove a first-round RT-PCR of the TCR CDR3. MiXCR was run by TCRdb on the multiplex PCR reads, yielding one entry per CDR3 protein. The sample holds around 300,000 distinct CDR3 sequences, roughly 15% seen once. Sequencing was performed on blood. These receptors were collected from a woman aged 45-59 years with Graves' hyperthyroidism that later progressed to Graves' ophthalmopathy.

This clonotype was observed at least ten times. This chain connects TRBV19 to TRBJ2-7; D gene unclear. The ends were cut back, 4 bases at V and 1 base at J, with 8 bases in the middle. The germline gives CDR1 LNHDA, CDR2 SQIVND (reference sequence). The CDR3 spans 13 residues. CDR3 coding DNA: TGTGCCAGTAGTAGAACTACTTCCTACGAGCAGTACTTC. Its translation: CASSRTTSYEQYF.

The chain couples TRBV6-1 to TRBJ2-2; a weak D match, TRBD1 (7 bases). The V gene lost 6 bases and the J gene lost 5 bases, with 22 bases spanning the gap. The germline CDR1 and CDR2 sequences are MNHNS and SASEGT. The CDR3 totals 17 residues. CDR3 nucleotides: TGTGCCAGCAGCCCACCGGTCGGTGCAGGGGGGACCGGGGAGCTGTTTTTT. The encoded protein is CASSPPVGAGGTGELFF.